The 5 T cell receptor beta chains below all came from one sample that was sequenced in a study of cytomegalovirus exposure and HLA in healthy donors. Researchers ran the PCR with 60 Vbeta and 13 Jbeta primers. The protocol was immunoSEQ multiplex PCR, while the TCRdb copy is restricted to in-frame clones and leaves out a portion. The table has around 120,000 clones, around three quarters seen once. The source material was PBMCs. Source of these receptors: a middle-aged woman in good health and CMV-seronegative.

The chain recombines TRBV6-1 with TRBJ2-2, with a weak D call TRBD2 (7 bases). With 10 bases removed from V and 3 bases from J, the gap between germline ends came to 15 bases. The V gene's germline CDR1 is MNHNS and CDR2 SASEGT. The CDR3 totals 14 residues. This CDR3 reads CAIRGGLYTGELFF. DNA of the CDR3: TGTGCCATTAGGGGGGGGCTCTACACCGGGGAGCTGTTTTTT.

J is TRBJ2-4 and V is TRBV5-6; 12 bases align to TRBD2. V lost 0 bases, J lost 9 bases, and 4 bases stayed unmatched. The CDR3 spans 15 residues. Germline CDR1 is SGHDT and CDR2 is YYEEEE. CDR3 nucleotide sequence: TGTGCCAGCAGCTTGGCCGAGACTAGCGGGAGCATTCAGTACTTC. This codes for CASSLAETSGSIQYF. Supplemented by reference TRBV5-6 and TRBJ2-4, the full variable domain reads DAGVTQSPTHLIKTRGQQVTLRCSPKSGHDTVSWYQQALGQGPQFIFQYYEEEERQRGNFPDRFSGHQFPNYSSELNVNALLLGDSALYLCASSLAETSGSIQYFGAGTRLSVL.

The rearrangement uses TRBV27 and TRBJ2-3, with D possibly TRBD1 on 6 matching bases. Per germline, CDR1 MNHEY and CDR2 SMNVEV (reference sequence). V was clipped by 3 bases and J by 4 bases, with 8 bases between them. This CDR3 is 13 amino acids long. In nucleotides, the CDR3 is TGTGCCAGCAGTTTCCAGGGGTCAGATACGCAGTATTTT. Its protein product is CASSFQGSDTQYF.

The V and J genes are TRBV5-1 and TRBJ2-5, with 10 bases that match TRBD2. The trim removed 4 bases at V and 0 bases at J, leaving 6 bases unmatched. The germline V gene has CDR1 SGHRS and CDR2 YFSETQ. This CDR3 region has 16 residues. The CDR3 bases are TGCGCCAGCAGCCCTCCGGGACTAGCGTACCAAGAGACCCAGTACTTC. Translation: CASSPPGLAYQETQYF.

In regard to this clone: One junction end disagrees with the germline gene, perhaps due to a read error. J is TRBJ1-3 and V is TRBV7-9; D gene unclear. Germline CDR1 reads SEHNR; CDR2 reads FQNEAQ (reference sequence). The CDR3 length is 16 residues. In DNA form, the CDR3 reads TGTGCCAGCATCTTAGAGCGGCCGTCCTCTGGAAACACCATATATTTT. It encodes CASILERPSSGNTIYF.